These 13 T cell receptor beta chains originate from one sample sequenced in a study of T cell responses to AZD1222 COVID-19 vaccine. Assay used: immunoSEQ multiplex PCR; TCRdb lists only in-frame clones, some missing. This sample has roughly 100,000 clones; more than 85% occur once, and the top ten carry 5%. Here the sequenced sample was peripheral blood, taken on day 0 of AZD1222 vaccination. The source is an adult in good health.

The rearrangement joins TRBV7-2 to TRBJ2-2; 11 positions match TRBD2. The CDR3 length is 16 residues. The trim removed 5 bases at V and 3 bases at J, leaving 5 bases unmatched. Germline V gene data show CDR1 as SGHTA and CDR2 as FQGNSA. The CDR3 loop is CASSRGTSGYTGELFF. CDR3 nucleotide sequence: TGTGCCAGCAGCAGGGGGACTAGCGGATACACCGGGGAGCTGTTTTTT.

The J gene is TRBJ1-6, the V gene TRBV9; 7 bases match TRBD1. Germline CDR1 SGDLS, CDR2 YYNGEE. This CDR3 is 15 amino acids long. Trimming removed 4 bases from V and 6 bases from J; junction bases left unmatched: 7. The CDR3 reads CASSKYRGGNSPLHF. The CDR3 coding sequence is TGTGCCAGCAGCAAATACAGGGGTGGTAATTCACCCCTCCACTTT.

The rearrangement uses TRBV9 and TRBJ1-6; no reliable D call. CDR1 SGDLS and CDR2 YYNGEE come from the germline V gene. V was pared by 4 bases and J by 6 bases, with 11 bases between. This CDR3 is 14 amino acids long. The DNA for the CDR3 is TGTGCCAGCAGCCCCTCGGGCAGTAATTCACCCCTCCACTTT. As protein: CASSPSGSNSPLHF.

The gene calls are TRBV7-3 and TRBJ2-2; D is unclear. The CDR3 is made up of 14 amino acids. Germline CDR1 reads SGHTA; CDR2 reads FQGTGA. Trimming stripped 6 bases from V and 0 bases from J, with 8 bases between. The CDR3 nucleotides read TGTGCCAGCAGAACGGCCTCGAACACCGGGGAGCTGTTTTTT. Its protein product is CASRTASNTGELFF.

The V call is TRBV14, the J call TRBJ2-5; D gene uncertain. The CDR3 spans 13 residues. Looked up from germline, CDR1 is SGHDN and CDR2 is FVKESK. The ends were cut back, 4 bases at V and 5 bases at J, with 11 bases in the middle. The CDR3 region is CASSPRPWETQYF. The CDR3 DNA sequence: TGTGCCAGCAGCCCACGTCCCTGGGAGACCCAGTACTTC.

The chain recombines TRBV5-1 with TRBJ2-7; 7 nucleotides match TRBD1. Germline V gene data show CDR1 as SGHRS and CDR2 as YFSETQ. V dropped 4 bases and J dropped 6; count of bases not matched to a gene: 16. The CDR3 spans 16 residues. This chain's CDR3 is CASSTSGRTPGGEQYF. The CDR3 DNA reads as TGCGCCAGCAGCACCTCAGGTCGGACTCCAGGGGGCGAGCAGTACTTC. The full variable domain, its missing parts supplied by reference TRBV5-1 and TRBJ2-7, is KAGVTQTPRYLIKTRGQQVTLSCSPISGHRSVSWYQQTPGQGLQFLFEYFSETQRNKGNFPGRFSGRQFSNSRSEMNVSTLELGDSALYLCASSTSGRTPGGEQYFGPGTRLTVT.

There are a few counts of this clone. This rearrangement joins TRBV30 to TRBJ1-6, with a weak D call TRBD1 (5 bases). Trimming pared 8 bases from V and 0 bases from J, leaving 17 bases between. CDR1 and CDR2 from the germline V gene are GTSNPN and SVGIG (reference sequence). The CDR3 has 16 residues. The CDR3, as DNA: TGTGCCGGAGATCTTGGGACCCGCTCCTATAATTCACCCCTCCACTTT. It is translated as CAGDLGTRSYNSPLHF.

V usage is TRBV18 and J usage is TRBJ1-6; D remains unclear. The CDR3 loop spans 16 amino acids. Between the trimmed V and J ends, which lost 3 bases and 7 bases, there was a span of 16 bases. Per the germline V gene, CDR1 is KGHSH and CDR2 is LQKENI. CDR3 sequence: CASSPTPLATNSPLHF. In nucleotides, the CDR3 is TGTGCCAGCTCACCTACCCCTCTCGCAACAAATTCACCCCTCCACTTT.

The sample holds a few counts of this clone. J is TRBJ2-7 and V is TRBV6-1; no reliable D call. The CDR3 is 15 residues long. Germline lookup yields CDR1 MNHNS and CDR2 SASEGT. The V gene lost 3 bases and the J gene lost 1 base, with 13 bases spanning the gap. CDR3 nucleotides: TGTGCCAGCAGTGAGTTAGAGAGAATATCCTACGAGCAGTACTTC. Its translation is CASSELERISYEQYF.

V and J are TRBV4-1 and TRBJ2-1; no clear D. Germline V gene data show CDR1 as MGHRA and CDR2 as YSYEKL. Trimming removed 0 bases from V and 1 base from J, with 10 bases in between. This CDR3 region has 16 residues. The DNA for the CDR3 is TGCGCCAGCAGCCAAGAGCGGTCTCGGTCCTACAATGAGCAGTTCTTC. Encoded protein: CASSQERSRSYNEQFF.

This rearrangement joins TRBV4-1 to TRBJ2-2; D is ambiguous. The CDR3 consists of 18 residues. Germline values: CDR1 MGHRA, CDR2 YSYEKL. V shed 0 bases and J shed 0 bases, with 14 bases lying between them. Here the CDR3 reads CASSQDGDRFANTGELFF. The DNA of the CDR3 is TGCGCCAGCAGCCAAGACGGTGATAGATTCGCGAACACCGGGGAGCTGTTTTTT.

This clone showed up just once. The gene calls are TRBV29-1 and TRBJ2-7; D uncertain. The CDR3 is made up of 11 amino acids. CDR1 is SQVTM, CDR2 ANQGSEA, per germline. The ends were cut back, 2 bases at V and 9 bases at J, with 11 bases in the middle. The CDR3 reads CSVEIGNRQYF. CDR3 DNA sequence: TGCAGCGTTGAAATCGGAAACAGGCAGTACTTC.

The rearrangement uses TRBV28 and TRBJ1-2; D possibly corresponds to TRBD1 (5 bases). Germline V lookup: CDR1 MDHEN, CDR2 SYDVKM. Between the trimmed V and J ends, which lost 3 bases and 2 bases, there was a span of 10 bases. This CDR3 is 14 amino acids long. The CDR3 reads CASSLGQANYGYTF. CDR3 DNA sequence: TGTGCCAGCAGTTTGGGGCAAGCCAACTATGGCTACACCTTC.